Detailed here is one T cell receptor (beta chain). Antigen unknown. Germline CDR1 is LGHNA and CDR2 is YSLEER. With 0 bases clipped from V and 6 bases from J, the junction kept 5 bases outside the gene matches. The CDR3 extends over 14 amino acids. This entry comes from a study of T-cell memory formation after mild COVID-19. Study-wide findings and caveats: Among CD4+ contracting clones, most were CM and EM, and CD8+ ones EMRA. Clones that shrank (day 15 to 85) were balanced CD4/CD8, whereas later expanders leaned CD4+. Pre-infection memory contained some responding clones, which suggested that cross-reactive memory had joined.

It was 5'RACE with constant-segment primers that produced the TCR alpha and TCR beta cDNA libraries, which carried sample barcodes and UMIs. Each CDR3 protein gets one entry after TCRdb re-called the 5' RACE reads with MiXCR. The sample includes some 350,000 distinct CDR3 sequences, around a sixth of them seen just once. This receptor was obtained from a man in his late teens or twenties who had mild COVID-19 (a few samples of this study predate the infection). Cell type and time point are not known. The J gene is TRBJ2-7, the V gene TRBV4-3, with 7 positions matching TRBD2. The sample consisted of PBMCs or a T cell subset sorted from them (not recorded which). The CDR3, as DNA: TGCGCCAGCAGCCAAGATGCCCGACTAGCCGAGCAGTACTTC. Protein product: CASSQDARLAEQYF.